This TCR beta chain was documented in a study of blood T cell repertoires in COVID-19. The table lists this clone with a count of one. Germline CDR1 and CDR2: SGHNT and YYREEE (reference sequence). This CDR3 has 14 residues. V lost 4 bases, J lost 5 bases, and 15 bases lay in between. The assay was immunoSEQ multiplex PCR, and TCRdb's table has in-frame clones only and misses some. The table includes a few hundred thousand clones, 75% to 90% detected once. V is TRBV5-4 and J is TRBJ1-1; D not resolved. This clonotype was obtained from a man aged 50 to 59 with acute or convalescent COVID-19. The sample comprised peripheral blood. The CDR3 loop is CASSPPERETEAFF. CDR3 DNA: TGTGCCAGCAGCCCCCCCGAACGCGAGACTGAAGCTTTCTTT.